This entry lists 32 T cell receptor beta chains sequenced from one sample in a study of shared clonotypes between healthy human individuals. Assay: immunoSEQ multiplex PCR; the TCRdb copy retains only in-frame clones and omits some. Of about 1.1 million clones in the sample, 77% were seen once. Sequenced: memory CD4+ T cells from PBMCs. Documented subset: CD45RA-negative fraction. Receptors originate from a man aged 18 to 29 in good health. Some clones in this sample may be carry-over from other donors' samples.

The rearrangement links TRBV7-9 to TRBJ2-6, with 9 bases lining up with TRBD1. Germline V gene sequence: CDR1 SEHNR, CDR2 FQNEAQ (reference sequence). The V gene end was trimmed by 5 bases and the J gene end by 2 bases; junction bases not matched to a gene: 13. CDR3 length equals 19 residues. The CDR3 coding sequence is TGTGCCAGCAGCGAAGGGTCACAGGGGGCCCTTGCTGGGGCCAACGTCCTGACTTTC. Protein: CASSEGSQGALAGANVLTF.

The V call is TRBV6-5, the J call TRBJ2-5, with 11 positions matching TRBD2. V trimming: 6 bases; J trimming: 4 bases; junction bases outside the gene matches: 4. The CDR3 has 14 residues. Germline assignment: CDR1 MNHEY and CDR2 SVGAGI. CDR3: CASSSGLAGETQYF. The CDR3, as DNA: TGTGCCAGCAGCTCCGGACTAGCGGGAGAGACCCAGTACTTC.

This rearrangement joins TRBV30 to TRBJ1-4; D is unclear. Germline values: CDR1 GTSNPN, CDR2 SVGIG (reference sequence). V dropped 5 bases and J dropped 0 bases, with 13 bases sitting between them. CDR3 length equals 15 residues. As DNA, the CDR3 is TGTGCCTGGCGGAGGACGGTTGCAACTAATGAAAAACTGTTTTTT. The encoded protein is CAWRRTVATNEKLFF.

The chain carries TRBV5-1 and TRBJ2-1; 9 bases agree with TRBD1. The J segment lost 8 bases and the V segment lost 0 bases, leaving 9 bases of the junction unmatched. Germline CDR1 is SGHRS and CDR2 is YFSETQ. The CDR3 covers 16 residues. CDR3 sequence: CASSLASDRGAHEQFF. The CDR3 bases are TGCGCCAGCAGCTTGGCCTCGGACAGGGGTGCCCATGAGCAGTTCTTC. The whole variable domain, filled in from reference TRBV5-1 and TRBJ2-1, reads KAGVTQTPRYLIKTRGQQVTLSCSPISGHRSVSWYQQTPGQGLQFLFEYFSETQRNKGNFPGRFSGRQFSNSRSEMNVSTLELGDSALYLCASSLASDRGAHEQFFGPGTRLTVL.

The rearrangement uses TRBV4-3 and TRBJ2-1; D tentatively fits TRBD1 or TRBD2 (6 bases each). Germline assignment: CDR1 LGHNA and CDR2 YSLEER. V lost 1 base, J lost 10 bases, and 17 bases lay in between. The CDR3 extends over 15 amino acids. The CDR3 DNA sequence: TGCGCCAGCAGCCAAGGGAGGGCAGAAGACAGGGAGCAGTTCTTC. This gives the protein CASSQGRAEDREQFF.

The chain has TRBV5-4 and TRBJ2-4, with TRBD2 identical over 7 bases. The CDR3 has 16 amino acids. Trimming removed 1 base from V and 9 bases from J; junction bases left unmatched: 13. The germline CDR1 and CDR2 sequences are SGHNT and YYREEE (reference sequence). The CDR3 loop reads CASSLSPTGTTSIQYF. CDR3 sequence (DNA): TGTGCCAGCAGCTTGTCCCCGACCGGGACTACGAGCATTCAGTACTTC.

The chain has TRBV7-2 and TRBJ1-3, with D uncertain. The germline V and J ends were trimmed by 3 bases and 2 bases, with 14 bases remaining between them. The CDR3 spans 16 residues. The germline CDR1 and CDR2 sequences are SGHTA and FQGNSA. CDR3 nucleotides: TGTGCCAGCAGCTTTCAGCAGGACGGCCCTGGAAACACCATATATTTT. Its protein is CASSFQQDGPGNTIYF.

Here the CDR3 DNA reads TGTGCCAGCAGCCGACCGACTAGCTACTACGAGCAGTACTTC. Its translation is CASSRPTSYYEQYF. The J gene is TRBJ2-7, the V gene TRBV5-5; 7 bases fit TRBD2. The CDR3 totals 14 residues. The ends lost 4 bases at V and 3 bases at J; junction bases unmatched: 7. Germline CDR1 and CDR2: SGHKS and YYEKEE (reference sequence).

This rearrangement joins TRBV30 to TRBJ1-4; possible D gene TRBD1, 6 bases. This CDR3 has 14 residues. Germline CDR1 is GTSNPN and CDR2 is SVGIG (reference sequence). Trimming removed 4 bases at V and 2 bases at J, with 11 bases between. The CDR3 here is CAWMAGVTNEKLFF. The CDR3 region has the DNA TGTGCCTGGATGGCAGGGGTTACTAATGAAAAACTGTTTTTT.

This clone was observed a handful of times. CDR3 DNA: TGTGCCAGCAGCTTTGGGGCCGAAAACACCGGGGAGCTGTTTTTT. This gives the protein CASSFGAENTGELFF. This chain connects TRBV7-3 to TRBJ2-2, with D possibly matching TRBD1 (5 bases). V lost 3 bases and J lost 2, with 10 bases in between. The germline V gene encodes CDR1 SGHTA and CDR2 FQGTGA. There are 15 residues in the CDR3.

This clone was recorded only once. This chain uses TRBV2 with TRBJ2-1; D is unresolved. The CDR3 has 11 residues. The V and J ends lost 6 bases and 4 bases respectively, with 4 bases between them. Germline CDR1 SNHLY, CDR2 FYNNEI. The CDR3 DNA is TGTGCCAGCAGGTGGTACAATGAGCAGTTCTTC. Its translation is CASRWYNEQFF.

This chain connects TRBV13 to TRBJ2-7, with a possible D match to TRBD1 (5 bases). This CDR3 has 13 amino acids. The germline V and J ends were trimmed by 5 bases and 3 bases, with 11 bases remaining between them. Germline CDR1 is PRHDT and CDR2 is FYEKMQ (reference sequence). CDR3 DNA sequence: TGTGCCAGCAGCCCCCGACAGAGCTACGAGCAGTACTTC. This sequence encodes CASSPRQSYEQYF.

The V and J genes are TRBV11-2 and TRBJ1-2; 12 positions match TRBD1. Germline V CDR1 and CDR2: SGHAT, FQNNGV. The CDR3 totals 15 residues. The V segment lost 5 bases and the J segment 3 bases; nucleotides outside the gene matches: 4. CDR3 residues: CASSAGTGGYYGYTF. The CDR3 nucleotides read TGTGCCAGCAGCGCCGGGACAGGGGGCTACTATGGCTACACCTTC.

This clone came up once. The chain has TRBV29-1 and TRBJ1-2; D ambiguous. With 4 bases removed from V and 8 bases from J, the gap between germline ends came to 14 bases. CDR1 SQVTM and CDR2 ANQGSEA come from the germline V gene. The CDR3 totals 12 residues. In DNA form, the CDR3 reads TGCAGCGTTGGGTCGGGGATGGGCGGCTACACCTTC. Translated: CSVGSGMGGYTF.

The chain is built from TRBV11-2 and TRBJ1-3; D call uncertain. CDR1 SGHAT and CDR2 FQNNGV come from the germline V gene. CDR3 length: 14 residues. Trimming stripped 5 bases from V and 2 bases from J, with 10 bases between. The CDR3 coding sequence is TGTGCCAGCAGCCCCCAGATTACTGGAAACACCATATATTTT. Its protein product is CASSPQITGNTIYF.

The chain joins TRBV19 to TRBJ2-5; D may correspond to TRBD1 or TRBD2 (5 bases each). V was clipped by 3 bases and J by 2 bases, with 13 bases between them. The CDR3 has 15 residues. In germline, CDR1 is LNHDA, CDR2 SQIVND (reference sequence). CDR3 amino acids: CASSMGRTDQETQYF. DNA of the CDR3: TGTGCCAGTAGTATGGGACGGACTGATCAAGAGACCCAGTACTTC.

The chain uses TRBV6-1 and TRBJ1-5; 10 nucleotides line up with TRBD1. The V gene end was trimmed by 3 bases and the J gene end by 7 bases; junction bases not matched to a gene: 3. This CDR3 comprises 14 residues. Germline CDR1 MNHNS, CDR2 SASEGT. This CDR3 reads CASSDDRGHQPQHF. CDR3 bases: TGTGCCAGCAGTGATGACAGGGGGCACCAGCCCCAGCATTTT.

The rearrangement uses TRBV28 and TRBJ2-2, with unresolved D. The CDR3 length is 13 residues. Trimming left V 3 bases short and J 4 bases short, with 6 bases between. CDR1 MDHEN and CDR2 SYDVKM come from the germline V gene. The CDR3 here is CASSFPLTGELFF. The CDR3 nucleotides read TGTGCCAGCAGTTTCCCTCTCACCGGGGAGCTGTTTTTT.

The chain combines TRBV9 with TRBJ1-1, with 7 bases that match TRBD1. Germline values: CDR1 SGDLS, CDR2 YYNGEE. Trimming at V came to 3 bases and at J to 4 bases, leaving 6 bases not matched to a gene. This CDR3 contains 14 residues. Written as DNA, the CDR3 is TGTGCCAGCAGCGAGGGGGCGAGGGGCACTGAAGCTTTCTTT. Protein sequence: CASSEGARGTEAFF.

The chain combines TRBV30 with TRBJ2-3; 13 bases match TRBD2. Germline V CDR1 and CDR2: GTSNPN, SVGIG (reference sequence). The CDR3 is made up of 15 amino acids. J lost 4 bases, V lost 2 bases, and 3 bases had no gene match. The CDR3 coding sequence is TGTGCCTGGAGTAGTGGACTAGCGGGAGCAGATACGCAGTATTTT. This translates into CAWSSGLAGADTQYF. The full variable domain, its missing parts supplied by reference TRBV30 and TRBJ2-3, is SQTIHQWPATLVQPVGSPLSLECTVEGTSNPNLYWYRQAAGRGLQLLFYSVGIGQISSEVPQNLSASRPQDRQFILSSKKLLLSDSGFYLCAWSSGLAGADTQYFGPGTRLTVL.

CDR3: CASSPPWANVLTF. CDR3 bases: TGCGCCAGCAGCCCGCCTTGGGCCAACGTCCTGACTTTC. The rearrangement links TRBV5-1 to TRBJ2-6; D ambiguous. The CDR3 extends over 13 amino acids. Per germline, CDR1 SGHRS and CDR2 YFSETQ. Trimming stripped 4 bases from V and 5 bases from J, with 7 bases between.

The count of this clone is one. This clone may be a read error of a much larger clone one base away. Other DNA sequences of this sample code for an identical CDR3. V usage is TRBV27 and J usage is TRBJ2-7, with D perhaps TRBD1 or TRBD2 (5 bases each). The length of the CDR3 is 11 residues. The V gene's germline CDR1 is MNHEY and CDR2 SMNVEV (reference sequence). The V and J ends lost 5 bases and 3 bases respectively, with 5 bases between them. CDR3 loop: CASSGGYEQYF. For the CDR3, the DNA is TGTGCCAGCAGTGGGGGCTACGAGCAGTACTTC.

This clone was seen many times. The J gene is TRBJ2-1, the V gene TRBV6-5; D is perhaps TRBD1 or TRBD2 (5 bases each). Trimming took 4 bases from V and 5 from J, leaving 12 bases between them. From germline, CDR1 is MNHEY and CDR2 SVGAGI. CDR3 length: 14 amino acids. The CDR3 sequence: CASSFRQGHNEQFF. CDR3 DNA: TGTGCCAGCAGTTTTAGGCAGGGACACAATGAGCAGTTCTTC.

The chain joins TRBV4-1 to TRBJ1-1; TRBD1 aligns across 8 bases. Germline CDR1 reads MGHRA; CDR2 reads YSYEKL. This CDR3 spans 14 amino acids. Losses at the gene ends were 1 base for V and 4 bases for J; bases not matched to a gene: 2. CDR3 sequence: CASSQADRGTEAFF. DNA of the CDR3: TGCGCCAGCAGCCAAGCCGACAGGGGCACTGAAGCTTTCTTT.

The chain is built from TRBV6-1 and TRBJ1-2; a possible D gene is TRBD1 (5 bases). Germline loops: CDR1 MNHNS, CDR2 SASEGT. This CDR3 is 13 amino acids long. V was clipped by 1 base and J by 8 bases, with 11 bases between them. CDR3 protein: CASSEGLGDGYTF. The DNA for the CDR3 is TGTGCCAGCAGTGAAGGACTGGGGGACGGCTACACCTTC.

The chain joins TRBV28 to TRBJ2-3, with 14 bases lining up with TRBD2. The V segment lost 5 bases and the J segment 4 bases; nucleotides outside the gene matches: 17. This CDR3 contains 20 residues. CDR1 and CDR2 (germline): MDHEN, SYDVKM. The CDR3 DNA is TGTGCCAGCAGTCCTTTGCCCGGGACTAGCGGGAGAGCTGGGGCAGATACGCAGTATTTT. Protein product: CASSPLPGTSGRAGADTQYF.

This chain joins TRBV27 and TRBJ2-2; D is possibly TRBD2 (5 bases). V lost 7 bases, J lost 3 bases, and 9 bases lay in between. CDR1 is MNHEY and CDR2 is SMNVEV in the germline V gene (reference sequence). The CDR3 runs 13 residues. CDR3 nucleotides: TGTGCCAGCATCGGGGATTACACCGGGGAGCTGTTTTTT. Translating it yields CASIGDYTGELFF.

The genes are TRBV14 and TRBJ1-2, with 9 bases that match TRBD1. The CDR3 loop spans 20 amino acids. Germline lookup yields CDR1 SGHDN and CDR2 FVKESK. Trimming at V came to 4 bases and at J to 2 bases, leaving 20 bases not matched to a gene. The DNA for the CDR3 is TGTGCCAGCAGCCTGAACAGGGGGCAAGTCGGCCCTTATCACAACTATGGCTACACCTTC. It translates to CASSLNRGQVGPYHNYGYTF.

This chain joins TRBV5-6 and TRBJ2-5; TRBD2 is a possible D gene (6 bases). The DNA end is a closer match to TRBJ2-7, so the J assignment may be wrong. From germline, CDR1 is SGHDT and CDR2 YYEEEE. The CDR3 extends over 13 amino acids. The chain's CDR3 is CASSSPGRNEQYF. CDR3 nucleotides: TGTGCCAGCAGCTCCCCAGGGAGGAACGAGCAGTACTTC.

With regard to this clone: The identical CDR3 is also encoded by other nucleotide sequences in the sample. The rearrangement joins TRBV10-3 to TRBJ2-7, with 7 bases matching TRBD1. V shed 6 bases and J 2 bases; nucleotides not matched to a gene: 1. Germline V gene lookup returns CDR1 ENHRY and CDR2 SYGVKD. CDR3 length: 12 residues. The CDR3 loop is CAISGQAYEQYF. The CDR3 nucleotides read TGTGCCATCAGCGGACAGGCCTACGAGCAGTACTTC.

The chain carries TRBV30 and TRBJ1-3; maybe TRBD1 (6 bases). The CDR3 extends over 17 amino acids. The V gene's germline CDR1 is GTSNPN and CDR2 SVGIG (reference sequence). The V gene lost 3 bases and the J gene lost 2 bases, with 20 bases spanning the gap. The CDR3 loop reads CAWSPPGAGWTGNTIYF. CDR3 DNA sequence: TGTGCCTGGAGCCCACCGGGGGCAGGGTGGACTGGAAACACCATATATTTT.

The rearrangement links TRBV7-3 to TRBJ1-2; D remains ambiguous. This CDR3 contains 13 residues. The germline V gene has CDR1 SGHTA and CDR2 FQGTGA. Trimming shortened V by 1 base and J by 4 bases, and 7 bases separated the two germline ends. The CDR3 DNA reads TGTGCCAGCAGCTTAAACGGTATCTATGGCTACACCTTC. Translating it yields CASSLNGIYGYTF.